These 18 T cell receptor beta chains came from one sample sequenced in a study of blood T cells in healthy people across ages. A sample-barcoded 5' primer and a J-beta primer mix were used in a second PCR of about 7 to 12 cycles. Via MiXCR, TCRdb re-called the 5' RACE reads, giving one row per CDR3 protein. The repertoire holds about 1.6 million distinct CDR3 sequences, with roughly 32% as singletons. The sample taken for sequencing was blood. These receptors came from a woman aged 30 to 39 in good health.

The chain links TRBV29-1 to TRBJ2-5, with 10 bases fitting TRBD1. Germline values: CDR1 SQVTM, CDR2 ANQGSEA. With 0 bases clipped from V and 11 bases from J, the junction kept 9 bases outside the gene matches. The CDR3 sequence is 14 residues long. CDR3 nucleotides: TGCAGCGTTGAAGATGGGGACAGGGGATCTCGACAGTACTTC. It encodes CSVEDGDRGSRQYF.

The CDR3, as DNA: TGTGCCAGCAGCCCCTGGGGACAGGGTGGGTACACTGAAGCTTTCTTT. It is translated as CASSPWGQGGYTEAFF. J is TRBJ1-1 and V is TRBV5-5; TRBD1 aligns across 9 bases. CDR1 and CDR2 from the germline V gene are SGHKS and YYEKEE (reference sequence). Losses at the gene ends were 4 bases for V and 3 bases for J; bases not matched to a gene: 10. The CDR3 sequence is 16 residues long.

This clonotype was counted only a few times. The V and J genes are TRBV7-2 and TRBJ2-1; TRBD2 agrees at 9 bases. Germline trimming cut 2 bases from V and 11 bases from J; bases unmatched to any gene: 10. This CDR3 comprises 15 residues. Germline V gene lookup returns CDR1 SGHTA and CDR2 FQGNSA. In nucleotides, the CDR3 is TGTGCCAGCAGCTTAAGCCCAACTAGCGGGTTCAAGCAGTTCTTC. It translates to CASSLSPTSGFKQFF.

This clonotype was seen a handful of times. The chain employs TRBV12-3 or TRBV12-4 and TRBJ2-5; no clear D. The CDR3 consists of 13 residues. Trimming removed 7 bases from V and 1 base from J, with 10 bases in between. CDR3 DNA sequence: TGTGCCAGCACCCTTCGGAGCCAAGAGACCCAGTACTTC. Translated, it gives CASTLRSQETQYF.

V gene TRBV27 combines with J gene TRBJ1-6, with 10 bases lining up with TRBD1. CDR3 length: 15 amino acids. Germline V lookup: CDR1 MNHEY, CDR2 SMNVEV (reference sequence). V dropped 0 bases and J dropped 9; count of bases not matched to a gene: 2. Here the CDR3 DNA reads TGTGCCAGCAGTTTATCGGGACAGGGGATTTCACCCCTCCACTTT. It yields the protein CASSLSGQGISPLHF.

A word on this clonotype: A much larger clone lies a single base off, so this may be a read error. The chain joins TRBV4-1 to TRBJ2-1; 7 nucleotides line up with TRBD2. From germline, CDR1 is MGHRA and CDR2 YSYEKL. The CDR3 totals 16 residues. CDR3 region: CASSLLQGRGVYERFF. The CDR3 region has the DNA TGCGCCAGCAGCCTGCTCCAGGGTCGGGGGGTTTATGAGCGGTTCTTC.

This clonotype has at least ten counts. J is TRBJ2-5 and V is TRBV7-2; 10 bases are a match to TRBD2. The CDR3 has 18 amino acids. Trimming removed 2 bases from V and 1 base from J; junction bases left unmatched: 10. Per germline, CDR1 SGHTA and CDR2 FQGNSA. Written as DNA, the CDR3 is TGTGCCAGCAGCTTAACGATGCTAGCGGGGGAGGTCCAAGAGACCCAGTACTTC. It translates to CASSLTMLAGEVQETQYF.

The rearrangement uses TRBV3-1 and TRBJ1-1; 7 bases agree with TRBD1. This CDR3 contains 14 residues. Germline V gives CDR1 LGHDT, CDR2 YNNKEL (reference sequence). J lost 5 bases, V lost 7 bases, and 10 bases had no gene match. CDR3 sequence (DNA): TGTGCCAGCAAAAACCGACAGGGAAGTACTGAAGCTTTCTTT. As protein: CASKNRQGSTEAFF.

This clonotype has at least ten counts. The chain joins TRBV29-1 to TRBJ2-7; possibly TRBD1 for D (6 bases). The CDR3 is 13 amino acids. V was trimmed by 4 bases and J by 2 bases, leaving 12 bases between them. From germline, CDR1 is SQVTM and CDR2 ANQGSEA. The CDR3 DNA reads as TGCAGCGTTGGGTCCAGGGGACCCTACGAGCAGTACTTC. Translating it yields CSVGSRGPYEQYF.

This sequence joins TRBV4-2 and TRBJ2-1; D is undetermined. Deletions cut 0 bases from V and 4 bases from J, with 16 bases between. This CDR3 is 17 amino acids long. In germline, CDR1 is LGHNA, CDR2 YNFKEQ. The DNA for the CDR3 is TGTGCCAGCAGCCAAGATATTGCAGCGAATCCGTACAATGAGCAGTTCTTC. Amino acids: CASSQDIAANPYNEQFF.

The chain has TRBV7-2 and TRBJ2-4, with D unclear. Germline-derived CDR1 and CDR2 are SGHTA and FQGNSA. V lost 4 bases, J lost 9 bases, and 10 bases lay in between. The CDR3 extends over 12 amino acids. The CDR3 sequence is CASSSGPGIQYF. The CDR3 region has the DNA TGTGCCAGCAGCTCTGGACCGGGCATTCAGTACTTC.

The chain employs TRBV7-9 and TRBJ2-1, with 7 bases lining up with TRBD1. Germline V lookup: CDR1 SEHNR, CDR2 FQNEAQ (reference sequence). The CDR3 loop spans 17 amino acids. The J segment lost 7 bases and the V segment lost 4 bases, leaving 16 bases of the junction unmatched. CDR3 loop: CASSSPFTGQPPNEQFF. The CDR3 DNA reads as TGTGCCAGCAGCTCCCCATTTACGGGACAGCCACCGAATGAGCAGTTCTTC. Combining the CDR3 with reference TRBV7-9 and TRBJ2-1 gives the whole variable domain DTGVSQNPRHKITKRGQNVTFRCDPISEHNRLYWYRQTLGQGPEFLTYFQNEAQLEKSRLLSDRFSAERPKGSFSTLEIQRTEQGDSAMYLCASSSPFTGQPPNEQFFGPGTRLTVL.

This clonotype was counted only a few times. The J gene is TRBJ1-4, the V gene TRBV6-1; TRBD1 aligns across 7 bases. This CDR3 spans 15 amino acids. Germline V gene sequence: CDR1 MNHNS, CDR2 SASEGT. J was trimmed by 8 bases and V by 2 bases; bases with no gene match: 8. The CDR3 DNA is TGTGCCAGCAGTGAACAGGGGGTAGTTCCCGAAAAACTGTTTTTT. Protein product: CASSEQGVVPEKLFF.

This clonotype came up a few times. J is TRBJ2-5 and V is TRBV28; D ambiguous. V gave up 3 bases and J gave up 0 bases, with 11 bases separating them. This CDR3 is built from 15 residues. Per germline, CDR1 MDHEN and CDR2 SYDVKM. This CDR3 reads CASSLIGRDQETQYF. CDR3 nucleotide sequence: TGTGCCAGCAGTTTGATAGGCCGGGACCAAGAGACCCAGTACTTC.

The chain joins TRBV12-3 or TRBV12-4 to TRBJ2-1; D perhaps matches TRBD2 (6 bases). The V and J ends lost 3 bases and 9 bases respectively, with 18 bases between them. This CDR3 is 15 amino acids long. This chain's CDR3 is CASSLAGKVYLEQFF. CDR3 DNA: TGTGCCAGCAGTTTGGCGGGGAAAGTTTACCTTGAGCAGTTCTTC.

Details on this clonotype: A read error is possible here, since a much larger clone lies one base away. This rearrangement joins TRBV20-1 to TRBJ2-1; 11 positions match TRBD2. J was trimmed by 4 bases and V by 7 bases; bases with no gene match: 12. The CDR3 covers 16 residues. Germline lookup yields CDR1 DFQATT and CDR2 SNEGSKA (reference sequence). CDR3 amino acids: CSVKGLAEALYNEQFF. Written as DNA, the CDR3 is TGCAGTGTTAAGGGACTAGCGGAAGCACTATACAATGAGCAGTTCTTC.

The chain couples TRBV28 to TRBJ2-7; the D call may be TRBD1 or TRBD2 (5 bases each). Looked up from germline, CDR1 is MDHEN and CDR2 is SYDVKM. There are 14 residues in the CDR3. Trimming shortened V by 5 bases and J by 2 bases, and 13 bases separated the two germline ends. The CDR3, as DNA: TGTGCCAGCAGTACCGGACTGGGGCCCTACGAGCAGTACTTC. As protein: CASSTGLGPYEQYF.

The rearrangement links TRBV20-1 to TRBJ1-2; D unclear. This CDR3 has 15 amino acids. Germline CDR1 is DFQATT and CDR2 is SNEGSKA (reference sequence). The CDR3 is CRASSLHGGPDGYTF. CDR3 nucleotide sequence: TGCAGGGCATCCTCCCTACATGGAGGTCCAGACGGCTACACCTTC.